This T cell receptor beta chain was observed in a study of cytomegalovirus exposure and HLA in healthy donors. In regard to this clone: Antigen: not known. The same CDR3 is also encoded by other DNA sequences in this sample.

Study-wide results and caveats: A reported reduction in N-insertions relative to the approximately 670-donor mean was seen in an Asian-associated ancestry cluster in a later analysis.

PCR amplification relied on 60 Vbeta primers (plus 13 Jbeta primers). Assay used: immunoSEQ multiplex PCR; TCRdb lists only in-frame clones, some missing. This sample has approximately 77,000 clones; 60% to 80% occur once, and the top ten carry approximately 7.2%. In germline, CDR1 is SGHRS, CDR2 YFSETQ. The CDR3 loop spans 13 amino acids. Trimming took off 4 bases at V and 4 bases at J, with 11 bases between the two ends. Material for sequencing was PBMCs. This receptor was obtained from a woman aged 40-49 years in good health and CMV-seronegative. The chain recombines TRBV5-1 with TRBJ1-2; D is perhaps TRBD1 (5 bases). The DNA for the CDR3 is TGCGCCAGCAGCCCAGACAGATCCTATGGCTACACCTTC. Translating gives CASSPDRSYGYTF.